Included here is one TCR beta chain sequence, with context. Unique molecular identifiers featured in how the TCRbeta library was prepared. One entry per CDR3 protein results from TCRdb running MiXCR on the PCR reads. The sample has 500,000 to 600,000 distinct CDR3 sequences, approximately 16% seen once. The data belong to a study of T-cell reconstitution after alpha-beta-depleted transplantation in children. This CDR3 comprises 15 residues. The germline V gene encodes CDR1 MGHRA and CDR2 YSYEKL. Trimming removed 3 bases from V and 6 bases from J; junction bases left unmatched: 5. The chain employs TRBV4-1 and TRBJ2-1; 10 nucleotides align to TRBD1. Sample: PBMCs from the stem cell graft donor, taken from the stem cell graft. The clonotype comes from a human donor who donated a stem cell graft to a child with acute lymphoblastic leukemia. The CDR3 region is CASSHGTGVRNEQFF. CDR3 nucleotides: TGCGCCAGCAGCCACGGGACAGGGGTGCGCAATGAGCAGTTCTTC.